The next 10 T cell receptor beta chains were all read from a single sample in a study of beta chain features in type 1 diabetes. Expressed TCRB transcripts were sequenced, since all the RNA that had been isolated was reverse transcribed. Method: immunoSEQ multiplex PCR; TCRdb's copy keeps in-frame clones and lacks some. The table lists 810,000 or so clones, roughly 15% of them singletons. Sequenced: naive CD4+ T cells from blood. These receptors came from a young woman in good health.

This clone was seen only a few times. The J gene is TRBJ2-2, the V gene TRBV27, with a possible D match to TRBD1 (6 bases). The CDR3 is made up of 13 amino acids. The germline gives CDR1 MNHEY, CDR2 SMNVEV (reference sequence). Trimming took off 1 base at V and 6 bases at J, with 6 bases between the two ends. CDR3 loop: CASSLYRAGELFF. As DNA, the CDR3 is TGTGCCAGCAGTTTATACAGGGCCGGGGAGCTGTTTTTT.

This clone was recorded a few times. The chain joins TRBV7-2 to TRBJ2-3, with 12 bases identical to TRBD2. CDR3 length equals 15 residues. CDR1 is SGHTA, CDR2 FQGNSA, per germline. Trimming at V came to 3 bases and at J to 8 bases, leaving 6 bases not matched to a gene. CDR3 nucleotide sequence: TGTGCCAGCAGCTTGACTAGCGGGAGTCACGTTACGCAGTATTTT. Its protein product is CASSLTSGSHVTQYF.

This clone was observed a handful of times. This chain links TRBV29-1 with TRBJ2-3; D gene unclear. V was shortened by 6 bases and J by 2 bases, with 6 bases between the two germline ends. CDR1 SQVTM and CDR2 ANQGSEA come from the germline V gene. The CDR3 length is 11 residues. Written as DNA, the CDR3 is TGCAGCGTGCAGATCACAGATACGCAGTATTTT. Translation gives CSVQITDTQYF.

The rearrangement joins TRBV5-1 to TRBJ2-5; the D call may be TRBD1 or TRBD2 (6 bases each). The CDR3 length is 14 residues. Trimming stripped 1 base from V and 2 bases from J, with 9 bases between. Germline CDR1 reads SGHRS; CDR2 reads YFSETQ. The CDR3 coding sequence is TGCGCCAGCAGCTTGTCGGGGGCTCAAGAGACCCAGTACTTC. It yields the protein CASSLSGAQETQYF.

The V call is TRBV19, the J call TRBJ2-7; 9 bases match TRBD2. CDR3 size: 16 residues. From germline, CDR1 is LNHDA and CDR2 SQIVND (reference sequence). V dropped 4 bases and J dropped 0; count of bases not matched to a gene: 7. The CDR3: CASSTSGTTSSYEQYF. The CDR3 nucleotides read TGTGCCAGTAGTACTAGCGGGACTACTAGCTCCTACGAGCAGTACTTC.

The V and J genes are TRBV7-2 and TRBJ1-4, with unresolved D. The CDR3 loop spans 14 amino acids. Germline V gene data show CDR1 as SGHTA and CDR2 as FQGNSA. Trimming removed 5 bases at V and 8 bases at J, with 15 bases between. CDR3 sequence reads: CASSPRTGWEKLFF. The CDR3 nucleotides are TGTGCCAGCAGCCCCCGGACGGGGTGGGAAAAACTGTTTTTT.

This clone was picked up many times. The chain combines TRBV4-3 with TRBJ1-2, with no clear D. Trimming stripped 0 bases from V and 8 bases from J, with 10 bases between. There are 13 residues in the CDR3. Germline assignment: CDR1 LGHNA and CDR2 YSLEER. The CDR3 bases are TGCGCCAGCAGCCAAGATTTCGGTATGGGCTACACCTTC. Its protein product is CASSQDFGMGYTF.

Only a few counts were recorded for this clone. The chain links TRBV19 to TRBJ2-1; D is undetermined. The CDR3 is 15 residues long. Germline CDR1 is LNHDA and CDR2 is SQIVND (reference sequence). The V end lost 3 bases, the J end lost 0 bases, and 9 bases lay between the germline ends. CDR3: CASSIRLSSYNEQFF. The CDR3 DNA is TGTGCCAGTAGTATCAGGCTGAGCTCCTACAATGAGCAGTTCTTC.

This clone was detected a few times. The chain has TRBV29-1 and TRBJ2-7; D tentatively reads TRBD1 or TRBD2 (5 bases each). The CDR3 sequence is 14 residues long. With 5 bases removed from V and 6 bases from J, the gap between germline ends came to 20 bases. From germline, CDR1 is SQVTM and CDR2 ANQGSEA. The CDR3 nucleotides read TGCAGCGTTCCAACCGGGGCATCCGTTGGCGAGCAGTACTTC. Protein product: CSVPTGASVGEQYF.

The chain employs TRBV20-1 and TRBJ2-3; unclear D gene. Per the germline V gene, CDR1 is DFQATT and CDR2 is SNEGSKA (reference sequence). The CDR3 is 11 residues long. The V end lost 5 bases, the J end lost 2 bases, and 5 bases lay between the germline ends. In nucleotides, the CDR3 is TGCAGTGCTCCGTACACAGATACGCAGTATTTT. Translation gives CSAPYTDTQYF.